Shown below are 3 T cell receptor beta chains from a single sample sequenced in a study of human T cells and chemical hapten exposure. Sample time point: pre-sensitization, week 0. Documented treatment: therapeutic diphenylcyclopropenone sensitization with weekly scalp DPC. TCRdb redid the calling of the RACE reads with MiXCR, one entry per CDR3 protein. The table includes over 300,000 distinct CDR3 sequences, roughly 4.6% detected once. Sequencing used whole blood, obtained in connection with sensitization to the hapten diphenylcyclopropenone (DPC). These receptors originate from a woman aged 45-65 years with alopecia areata. Some clones in this sample may be carry-over from other donors' samples.

This clonotype was seen only a few times. The chain's CDR3 is CASSQDRSLAGSLGANVLTF. The CDR3 coding sequence is TGTGCCAGCAGCCAAGATCGCTCGTTGGCAGGGAGTCTGGGGGCCAACGTCCTGACTTTC. This chain connects TRBV4-2 to TRBJ2-6, with D perhaps being TRBD1 or TRBD2 (5 bases each). V was clipped by 0 bases and J by 4 bases, with 22 bases between them. The CDR3 loop spans 20 amino acids. Germline CDR1 LGHNA, CDR2 YNFKEQ.

This clonotype has a count of ten or more. The chain has TRBV20-1 and TRBJ2-3, with D possibly TRBD2 on 6 matching bases. Per the germline V gene, CDR1 is DFQATT and CDR2 is SNEGSKA (reference sequence). This CDR3 is 13 amino acids long. V dropped 4 bases and J dropped 4 bases, with 12 bases sitting between them. CDR3 sequence reads: CSAKEGSADTQYF. The CDR3 DNA reads TGCAGTGCTAAGGAGGGCTCGGCAGATACGCAGTATTTT.

This clonotype was seen only a few times. This chain links TRBV4-1 with TRBJ1-2; maybe TRBD1 (5 bases). The V gene's germline CDR1 is MGHRA and CDR2 YSYEKL. The CDR3 extends over 15 amino acids. With 3 bases removed from V and 3 bases from J, the gap between germline ends came to 14 bases. CDR3 in amino acids: CASSQPFQGDYGYTF. CDR3 coding DNA: TGCGCCAGCAGCCAGCCATTCCAGGGTGACTATGGCTACACCTTC.